This T cell receptor beta chain was captured in a study of blood T cell repertoires in COVID-19. CDR1 is SNHLY, CDR2 FYNNEI, per germline. This CDR3 has 12 amino acids. V was trimmed by 7 bases and J by 7 bases, leaving 8 bases between them. Assay used: immunoSEQ multiplex PCR; TCRdb lists only in-frame clones, some missing. The repertoire holds roughly 410,000 clones, with 70% to 90% as singletons. This rearrangement joins TRBV2 to TRBJ1-6; no clear D. The sequence was collected from a woman aged 55-69 years with COVID-19, enrolled during active disease. Material for sequencing was peripheral blood. CDR3 nucleotides: TGTGCCAGCACCAGTATGAATTCACCCCTCCACTTT. Translation: CASTSMNSPLHF.